This T cell receptor (beta chain) was captured by sequencing in a study of T cell changes during pregnancy in multiple sclerosis. This clone has just one count. Sequencing was performed with immunoSEQ multiplex PCR; in TCRdb, only in-frame clones are kept and a portion is missing. The sample consists of 45,000 to 70,000 clones, roughly nine tenths of them appearing once. This specimen was peripheral blood, taken in the third trimester of pregnancy. The TCR comes from a female donor in good health, enrolled as a control in a pregnancy study.

The CDR3 DNA reads as TGCAGCGTTGAAGATGAGGGAGCTAACTATGGCTACACCTTC. It codes for CSVEDEGANYGYTF. The chain combines TRBV29-1 with TRBJ1-2; the D is unclear. This CDR3 region has 14 residues. Trimming shortened V by 0 bases and J by 0 bases, and 8 bases separated the two germline ends. The germline V gene has CDR1 SQVTM and CDR2 ANQGSEA.